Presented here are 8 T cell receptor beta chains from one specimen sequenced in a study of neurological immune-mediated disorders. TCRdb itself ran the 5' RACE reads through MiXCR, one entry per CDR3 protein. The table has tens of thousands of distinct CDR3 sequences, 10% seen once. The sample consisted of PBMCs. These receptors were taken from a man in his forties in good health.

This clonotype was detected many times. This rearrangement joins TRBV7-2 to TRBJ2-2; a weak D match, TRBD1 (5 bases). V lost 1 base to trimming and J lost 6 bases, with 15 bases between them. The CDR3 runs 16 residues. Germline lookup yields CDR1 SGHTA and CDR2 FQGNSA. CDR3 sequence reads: CASSLDRPAGPGELFF. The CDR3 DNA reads TGTGCCAGCAGCTTAGACCGCCCGGCAGGGCCCGGGGAGCTGTTTTTT.

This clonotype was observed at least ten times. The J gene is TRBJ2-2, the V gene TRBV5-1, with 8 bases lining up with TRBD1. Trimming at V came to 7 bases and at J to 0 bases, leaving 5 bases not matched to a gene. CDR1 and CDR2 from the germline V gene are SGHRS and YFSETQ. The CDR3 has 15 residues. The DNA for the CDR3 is TGCGCCAGCGGGGGGACAGGAACGAACACCGGGGAGCTGTTTTTT. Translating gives CASGGTGTNTGELFF.

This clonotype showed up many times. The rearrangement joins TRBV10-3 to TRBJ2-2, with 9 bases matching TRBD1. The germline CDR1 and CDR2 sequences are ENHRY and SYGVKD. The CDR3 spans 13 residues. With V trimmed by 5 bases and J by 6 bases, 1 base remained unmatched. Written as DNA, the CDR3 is TGTGCCATCAGTCGACAGGGGGCCGGGGAGCTGTTTTTT. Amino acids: CAISRQGAGELFF.

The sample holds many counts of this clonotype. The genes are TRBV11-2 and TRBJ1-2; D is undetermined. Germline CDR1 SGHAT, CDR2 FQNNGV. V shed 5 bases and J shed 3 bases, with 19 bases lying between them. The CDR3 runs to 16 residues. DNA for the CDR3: TGTGCCAGCAGCCAAGTTTTAATATGGGAAGACTATGGCTACACCTTC. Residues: CASSQVLIWEDYGYTF. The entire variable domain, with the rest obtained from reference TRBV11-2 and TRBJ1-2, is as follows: EAGVAQSPRYKIIEKRQSVAFWCNPISGHATLYWYQQILGQGPKLLIQFQNNGVVDDSQLPKDRFSAERLKGVDSTLKIQPAKLEDSAVYLCASSQVLIWEDYGYTFGSGTRLTVV.

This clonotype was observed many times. The CDR3 DNA follows: TGCAGTGCTAGAGATCGGACTAGCGGGAGGTACGAGCAGTACTTC. This gives the protein CSARDRTSGRYEQYF. The rearrangement uses TRBV20-1 and TRBJ2-7; TRBD2 matches 14 bases. The trim removed 0 bases at V and 4 bases at J, leaving 2 bases unmatched. The CDR3 has 15 residues. The germline V gene has CDR1 DFQATT and CDR2 SNEGSKA (reference sequence).

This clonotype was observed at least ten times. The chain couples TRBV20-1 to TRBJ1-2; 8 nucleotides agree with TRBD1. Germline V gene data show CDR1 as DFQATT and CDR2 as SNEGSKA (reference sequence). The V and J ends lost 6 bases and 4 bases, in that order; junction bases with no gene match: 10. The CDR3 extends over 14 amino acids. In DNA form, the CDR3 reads TGCAGTGCGTCTCCACCGGGACAGGTCTATGGCTACACCTTC. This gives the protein CSASPPGQVYGYTF.

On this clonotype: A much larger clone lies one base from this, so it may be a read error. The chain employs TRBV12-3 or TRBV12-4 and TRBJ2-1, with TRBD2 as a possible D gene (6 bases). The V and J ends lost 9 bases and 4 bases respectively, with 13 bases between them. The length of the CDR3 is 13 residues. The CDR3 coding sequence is TGTGCCAGACGGGACTCACTTTACAATGAGCAGTTCTTC. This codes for CARRDSLYNEQFF.

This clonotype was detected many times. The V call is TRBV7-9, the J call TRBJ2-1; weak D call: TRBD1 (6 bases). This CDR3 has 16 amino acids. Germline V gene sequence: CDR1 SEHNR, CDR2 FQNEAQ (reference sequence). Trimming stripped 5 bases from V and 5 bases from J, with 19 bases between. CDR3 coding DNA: TGTGCCAGCAGCCCTCAAACCGGGACAAATGACAATGAGCAGTTCTTC. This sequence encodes CASSPQTGTNDNEQFF.